One sample yielded the 24 T cell receptor beta chains listed below, sequenced in a study of blood T cell repertoires in COVID-19. The method was immunoSEQ multiplex PCR; TCRdb's version includes in-frame clones alone and lacks a portion of them. The profile shows fewer than 200,000 clones, 80% to 90% of them singletons. The sequenced sample was peripheral blood. Source of these receptors: a woman aged 60 to 75 with COVID-19, enrolled during active disease.

This chain connects TRBV15 to TRBJ1-2; D is ambiguous. The CDR3 length is 14 residues. The V gene's germline CDR1 is LNHNV and CDR2 YYDKDF (reference sequence). V lost 0 bases, J lost 4 bases, and 9 bases lay in between. CDR3 sequence: CATSRDRRSYGYTF. The CDR3 region has the DNA TGTGCCACCAGCAGAGACAGGCGAAGCTATGGCTACACCTTC.

The CDR3 nucleotides are TGCGCCAGCAGCCAAGGCATTGGAGGGGCGGAATGGGACGAGCAGTACTTC. Its translation is CASSQGIGGAEWDEQYF. This sequence joins TRBV4-1 and TRBJ2-7, with a tentative D call TRBD2 (6 bases). The CDR3 consists of 17 residues. The ends were cut back, 1 base at V and 5 bases at J, with 21 bases in the middle. The germline gives CDR1 MGHRA, CDR2 YSYEKL.

This clone was observed once. J is TRBJ1-5 and V is TRBV5-6; D call uncertain. Deletions cut 4 bases from V and 4 bases from J, with 15 bases between. The length of the CDR3 is 15 residues. CDR1 SGHDT and CDR2 YYEEEE come from the germline V gene. The CDR3 sequence: CASSLTRLANQPQHF. DNA of the CDR3: TGTGCCAGCAGCCTGACAAGGTTGGCAAATCAGCCCCAGCATTTT. Full variable domain (remainder filled in from reference TRBV5-6 and TRBJ1-5): DAGVTQSPTHLIKTRGQQVTLRCSPKSGHDTVSWYQQALGQGPQFIFQYYEEEERQRGNFPDRFSGHQFPNYSSELNVNALLLGDSALYLCASSLTRLANQPQHFGDGTRLSIL.

The chain is built from TRBV9 and TRBJ2-7, with 9 bases matching TRBD1. The CDR3 is 16 amino acids. CDR1 is SGDLS and CDR2 is YYNGEE in the germline V gene. V shed 2 bases and J 1 base; nucleotides not matched to a gene: 7. In nucleotides, the CDR3 is TGTGCCAGCAGCGTGGGGACAGGGAGTGGGTCCTACGAGCAGTACTTC. The encoded protein is CASSVGTGSGSYEQYF.

This clone showed up just a few times. The chain combines TRBV27 with TRBJ2-7; a possible D gene is TRBD1 (5 bases). Trimming cost V 6 bases and J 1 base, with 13 bases left between them. Germline V gene lookup returns CDR1 MNHEY and CDR2 SMNVEV (reference sequence). The CDR3 is 14 residues long. The DNA of the CDR3 is TGTGCCAGCAGCCCCGACAGAGTTTCCTACGAGCAGTACTTC. Its translation: CASSPDRVSYEQYF.

The chain is built from TRBV11-1 and TRBJ1-4, with D possibly matching TRBD1 (5 bases). V lost 5 bases and J lost 3, with 13 bases in between. The CDR3 is made up of 15 amino acids. Germline values: CDR1 SGHAT, CDR2 FQDESV (reference sequence). This chain's CDR3 is CASSTTGAANEKLFF. CDR3 DNA: TGTGCCAGCAGCACTACAGGCGCGGCTAATGAAAAACTGTTTTTT.

The V and J genes are TRBV24-1 and TRBJ2-3; D gene uncertain. CDR1 KGHDR and CDR2 SFDVKD come from the germline V gene. Trimming cost V 3 bases and J 3 bases, with 12 bases left between them. The CDR3 consists of 15 residues. The CDR3 sequence: CATSDATERTDTQYF. The CDR3 region has the DNA TGTGCCACCAGTGATGCCACAGAAAGGACAGATACGCAGTATTTT.

This chain uses TRBV7-3 with TRBJ1-2, with a possible D match to TRBD1 (6 bases). The ends were cut back, 6 bases at V and 0 bases at J, with 23 bases in the middle. The CDR3 length is 18 residues. Germline values: CDR1 SGHTA, CDR2 FQGTGA. The CDR3 sequence: CASRSTTSGTPSNYGYTF. CDR3 DNA sequence: TGTGCCAGCAGGTCTACAACTTCCGGGACACCGTCTAACTATGGCTACACCTTC.

The J gene is TRBJ2-2, the V gene TRBV27; 9 bases line up with TRBD1. The CDR3 is 17 residues long. Unmatched junction bases numbered 14, after V lost 6 bases and J lost 6 bases. The germline V gene encodes CDR1 MNHEY and CDR2 SMNVEV (reference sequence). CDR3 coding DNA: TGTGCCAGCAGAACCTCCTCCAGGACAGGGGTTGCCGGGGAGCTGTTTTTT. Its translation: CASRTSSRTGVAGELFF.

This chain connects TRBV7-3 to TRBJ2-7; 10 bases agree with TRBD2. J was trimmed by 6 bases and V by 2 bases; bases with no gene match: 10. Per germline, CDR1 SGHTA and CDR2 FQGTGA. This CDR3 contains 16 residues. The CDR3 sequence: CASSLGLAGAQGEQYF. Written as DNA, the CDR3 is TGTGCCAGCAGCTTAGGGCTAGCGGGAGCTCAGGGCGAGCAGTACTTC.

The chain joins TRBV7-9 to TRBJ1-2, with D perhaps TRBD1 (6 bases). The CDR3 consists of 14 residues. Looked up from germline, CDR1 is SEHNR and CDR2 is FQNEAQ (reference sequence). V lost 0 bases, J lost 5 bases, and 10 bases lay in between. DNA of the CDR3: TGTGCCAGCAGCTTAGCCAGTGGACAGTATGGCTACACCTTC. It encodes CASSLASGQYGYTF.

The chain has TRBV29-1 and TRBJ2-7, with 7 bases lining up with TRBD2. The trim removed 4 bases at V and 3 bases at J, leaving 6 bases unmatched. The CDR3 covers 13 residues. Germline V lookup: CDR1 SQVTM, CDR2 ANQGSEA. CDR3 sequence (DNA): TGCAGCGTTGTTTGGCGGGAGAGCTACGAGCAGTACTTC. Translation gives CSVVWRESYEQYF.

The rearrangement links TRBV5-1 to TRBJ1-3; D is undetermined. Trimming stripped 2 bases from V and 2 bases from J, with 5 bases between. In germline, CDR1 is SGHRS, CDR2 YFSETQ. This CDR3 has 13 amino acids. CDR3 in amino acids: CASSFEPGNTIYF. CDR3 nucleotides: TGCGCCAGCAGCTTCGAGCCTGGAAACACCATATATTTT.

The rearrangement joins TRBV12-5 to TRBJ1-1; tentative D call: TRBD1 (5 bases). Trimming cost V 1 base and J 1 base, with 10 bases left between them. The CDR3 spans 15 residues. Germline loops: CDR1 LGHNT, CDR2 FRNRAP. CDR3 amino acids: CASGLGQRGNTEAFF. As DNA, the CDR3 is TGTGCTAGTGGTTTGGGTCAAAGGGGGAACACTGAAGCTTTCTTT.

V is TRBV3-1 (or the pseudogene TRBV3-2) and J is TRBJ1-2; 8 bases agree with TRBD1. Germline V gene data show CDR1 as LGHDT and CDR2 as YNNKEL (reference sequence). CDR3 length equals 14 residues. The J segment lost 2 bases and the V segment lost 6 bases, leaving 5 bases of the junction unmatched. CDR3 sequence (DNA): TGTGCCAGCAGACAGGACAGGGAAAACTATGGCTACACCTTC. Translated: CASRQDRENYGYTF.

This rearrangement joins TRBV11-2 to TRBJ2-2, with 11 bases aligning to TRBD2. The length of the CDR3 is 16 residues. V lost 5 bases to trimming and J lost 2 bases; unmatched junction nucleotides: 4. CDR1 and CDR2 from the germline V gene are SGHAT and FQNNGV. CDR3 amino acids: CASSPGLAVNTGELFF. In nucleotides, the CDR3 is TGTGCCAGCAGCCCGGGACTAGCGGTCAACACCGGGGAGCTGTTTTTT.

This clone was seen more than once but under ten times. The chain is built from TRBV7-9 and TRBJ1-6; the match to TRBD1 covers 9 bases. Per the germline V gene, CDR1 is SEHNR and CDR2 is FQNEAQ (reference sequence). Germline trimming cut 4 bases from V and 7 bases from J; bases unmatched to any gene: 8. CDR3 length equals 16 residues. CDR3 protein: CASSSTGGNGNSPLHF. The CDR3 DNA sequence: TGTGCCAGCAGCTCCACAGGGGGCAATGGGAATTCACCCCTCCACTTT.

V is TRBV2 and J is TRBJ1-4; 7 bases map to TRBD1. CDR3 length: 13 amino acids. The V gene's germline CDR1 is SNHLY and CDR2 FYNNEI. The V segment lost 7 bases and the J segment 7 bases; nucleotides outside the gene matches: 6. CDR3 amino acids: CASTGGGGEKLFF. For the CDR3, the DNA is TGTGCCAGCACTGGAGGGGGCGGTGAAAAACTGTTTTTT.

This clone was picked up one time. The V and J genes are TRBV30 and TRBJ2-7; tentatively, D is TRBD2 (5 bases). CDR1 GTSNPN and CDR2 SVGIG come from the germline V gene (reference sequence). This CDR3 has 15 amino acids. The V and J ends lost 0 bases and 2 bases respectively, with 14 bases between them. Here the CDR3 reads CAWSVRGPGTYEQYV. The CDR3 DNA reads TGTGCCTGGAGTGTTCGGGGTCCTGGTACCTACGAGCAGTACGTC.

This chain links TRBV18 with TRBJ1-1; 7 bases line up with TRBD1. The CDR3 is 16 amino acids. Per germline, CDR1 KGHSH and CDR2 LQKENI. V dropped 2 bases and J dropped 4; count of bases not matched to a gene: 10. The chain's CDR3 is CASSPSSGGYGTEAFF. The CDR3 DNA is TGTGCCAGCTCACCATCGTCAGGGGGGTATGGCACTGAAGCTTTCTTT.

The chain joins TRBV19 to TRBJ1-1, with TRBD1 identical over 10 bases. This CDR3 is built from 17 residues. Germline trimming cut 5 bases from V and 4 bases from J; bases unmatched to any gene: 13. Germline V CDR1 and CDR2: LNHDA, SQIVND (reference sequence). The CDR3 sequence: CASSLSGTGVWSTEAFF. The CDR3 DNA reads as TGTGCCAGTAGTCTCTCCGGGACAGGGGTTTGGAGCACTGAAGCTTTCTTT.

The rearrangement links TRBV10-2 to TRBJ2-1; D perhaps matches TRBD2 (6 bases). The CDR3 sequence is 17 residues long. Germline V gene data show CDR1 as WSHSY and CDR2 as SAAADI. V was shortened by 6 bases and J by 0 bases, with 18 bases between the two germline ends. CDR3 nucleotides: TGCGCCAGCAGCCTTTCCGGGACTTCGAGCTCCTACAATGAGCAGTTCTTC. It translates to CASSLSGTSSSYNEQFF.

The chain has TRBV6-6 and TRBJ1-3; 9 bases match TRBD1. This CDR3 has 15 residues. Trimming took 5 bases from V and 0 from J; bases not matched to a gene: 2. CDR1 MNHNY and CDR2 SVGAGI come from the germline V gene (reference sequence). The CDR3 is CASSRQGDSGNTIYF. CDR3 bases: TGTGCCAGCAGTCGACAGGGGGACTCTGGAAACACCATATATTTT.

The V and J genes are TRBV5-1 and TRBJ1-1; 10 bases are shared with TRBD1. The CDR3 consists of 12 residues. The V and J ends lost 4 bases and 11 bases, in that order; junction bases with no gene match: 5. From germline, CDR1 is SGHRS and CDR2 YFSETQ. Written as DNA, the CDR3 is TGCGCCAGCAGCACGGACAGGGGGTGGGCTTTCTTT. Amino acid sequence: CASSTDRGWAFF. Drawing the rest from reference TRBV5-1 and TRBJ1-1, the complete variable domain is KAGVTQTPRYLIKTRGQQVTLSCSPISGHRSVSWYQQTPGQGLQFLFEYFSETQRNKGNFPGRFSGRQFSNSRSEMNVSTLELGDSALYLCASSTDRGWAFFGQGTRLTVV.